This TCR beta chain was profiled in a study of regulatory T cells in long-lasting Graves disease (dated by TCRdb to 2020 to 2022). About the study as a whole: In the newly diagnosed Graves' disease group, patients had been taking antithyroid drugs for less than 3 months. Persistent Graves' disease patients were compared with newly diagnosed Graves' disease patients by peripheral blood TCR sequencing and RNA sequencing. A total of roughly 33 samples were covered by TCR sequencing, comprising approximately 13 persistent and around 20 newly diagnosed Graves' disease patients. The study took place in China and was registered as a clinical trial.

The meaning of the sample's time point label: newly diagnosed GD, antithyroid drugs for less than 3 months. For both TCR sequencing and RNA sequencing, RNA was extracted from PBMCs in TRIzol. Graves' disease was diagnosed according to American Thyroid Association guidelines. Patients for the study were recruited at an endocrinology department in Xi'an, China. Each patient gave roughly 10 milliliters of peripheral blood, collected in an EDTA anticoagulant tube. Ficoll Paque Plus density gradient separation was used to isolate PBMCs, and no additional T cell sorting was done. An Agilent 2100 Bioanalyzer and agarose gel were used to assess RNA quality, and a NanoDrop 2000 was used to measure RNA concentration. Ten or more counts support this clonotype. Its antigen is unknown. No base quality information exists; no much larger clone differs at one position. Libraries were constructed by multiplex PCR. Instrument used: Illumina HiSeq 4000. To build TCR beta libraries, CDR3 regions were amplified by Arm-PCR using iRepertoire HTBI primers. Before sequencing, the PCR products went through gel purification. The authors' analysis ran thus. Gene usage analysis of CDR3 amino acid clonotypes relied on the approximately 68 TRBV and around 13 TRBJ segments identified across samples. COPE and FqMerger were used to merge filtered high-quality paired reads into contigs. BLAST was used to align contigs to IMGT TRBV, TRBD and TRBJ reference genes, and CDR3 was defined according to IMGT. Clonotypes above 0.1% frequency were classified as highly expanded clones. Shannon entropy served as the measure of repertoire diversity, while the Gini coefficient captured V-J evenness. A clonotype was considered public if more than one individual shared it. TCRdb reprocessed the public reads (quality trimming at Q25 with fastp, clone calling with MiXCR) and kept in-frame beta chains. Each CDR3 protein gets just one entry, which takes the most common genes and DNA from the rows behind it. V and J calls and clone size were set by TCRdb, not the authors. Within this sample are approximately 250,000 distinct CDR3 sequences, with about 16% of them counted one time only. Of the sample, approximately 24% is held by the ten largest clones.

Per the germline V gene (reference sequence), DFQATT is the CDR1 and SNEGSKA is the CDR2. From the cysteine up to the phenylalanine, the CDR3 has a length of 15 residues. Left in the record is the CDR3 DNA by itself, 45 bases read in frame from the first base. Germline trimming: 3 bases from V, 1 base from J; junction bases outside gene matches: 7. Results the study describes overall, beyond this receptor: The study examined only peripheral blood because the primary lesion, thyroid tissue, could not be accessed. A larger number of public clonotypes was shared among persistent patients (around 3,000) than among newly diagnosed patients (more than 850). Sequencing and analysis were restricted to the TCR beta chain. Persistent disease showed preferential use of TRBV28, TRBJ1-2 and TRBJ2-5, whereas newly diagnosed disease favored TRBV20-1 and TRBJ2-1. The small sample size was acknowledged by the authors as a limitation that may reduce accuracy. Persistent Graves' disease patients showed lower TCR Shannon entropy and fewer highly expanded clones than newly diagnosed patients, suggesting clonal expansion.

The sequence derives from a female donor with Graves disease. The receptor chain draws on TRBV20-1 and TRBJ1-1, with 8 bases aligning to TRBD1. The starting material was peripheral blood mononuclear cells (PBMCs), obtained at new diagnosis, from a patient treated with antithyroid drugs. This receptor has the CDR3 CSASSYRGGNTEAFF. The nucleotide sequence is TGCAGTGCTAGTTCCTACAGGGGGGGGAACACTGAAGCTTTCTTT.